The present entry profiles one T cell receptor (beta chain) with its context. The clone's antigen remains unknown. Per-base qualities were not stored, and no clone one base away is much larger. This specimen belongs to a study of blood T cell repertoires in COVID-19 (dated by TCRdb to 2018 to 2021). Describing the broader study: Samples from collaborators originated in the United States, Italy and Spain and spanned both the acute and convalescent phases of COVID-19. The material from the prospective study consisted of cDNA or gDNA derived from T cells, B-cell-depleted T cells, or PBMCs. Deeply sampled blood TCRbeta repertoires from subjects exposed to, actively infected with, or recovered from COVID-19 were included in the dataset. The repertoires were made available in a free public database intended to serve as a resource for research on the immune response to SARS-CoV-2. The samples were drawn from the first 160 participants of the ongoing ImmuneRACE study and from some 1,300 subjects provided by 6 global collaborators. The sample metadata nearly always contained a de-identified subject ID, COVID-19 status, age in years and sex. Where HLA class I and class II types were available, the types were taken from metadata supplied by the sample provider, not from assay-based typing.

TCRbeta CDR3 regions were amplified from genomic DNA by means of the immunoSEQ Assay, a bias-controlled multiplex PCR. The study's own analysis went as follows. The number of nucleated cells in each sample was estimated by amplification of reference gene primers within the assay. To quantify the absolute abundance of each unique TCRbeta CDR3 rearrangement, sequence reads were collapsed and filtered. For each sample, productive Simpson clonality was calculated as the square root of Simpson's diversity index across productive rearrangements. TCRdb obtained this table from immuneACCESS and retained in-frame rearrangements with V and J assigned. These tables miss some clones; where compared with another copy, unresolved V genes account for less than half of the shortfall, and the remainder is unexplained. That table gives V, J and clone size, and the DNA gave D and trimming. Present in this sample are about 88,000 clones, about 84% of which were seen just once. The ten top clones hold 25% of the sample.

Each collaborating institution followed its own protocols to collect whole blood in K2EDTA tubes. For TCRbeta analysis, collaborators shipped samples in one of three forms: frozen whole blood, isolated PBMCs, or DNA extracted from either of those sample types. Study-wide findings and limitations: The quantity of clinical and demographic metadata differed by source and by participant and was supplied without curation.

From the cysteine through the phenylalanine, the CDR3 covers 14 amino acids. CDR3 DNA is the only sequence kept; it has 42 bases, read in frame from the first base. According to the germline V gene (reference sequence), CDR1 reads SEHNR and CDR2 reads FQNEAQ. Unmatched junction bases come to 5, with V trimmed by 1 base and J by 8 bases. The rearrangement joined TRBV7-9 to TRBJ2-4, with 7 bases in between that match TRBD2. The TCR comes from a human donor in a cohort sampled during active COVID-19. The material sequenced was peripheral blood. This receptor has the CDR3 CASSLDGGRDIQYF. The DNA reads as follows: TGTGCCAGCAGCTTAGATGGAGGGAGGGACATTCAGTACTTC.